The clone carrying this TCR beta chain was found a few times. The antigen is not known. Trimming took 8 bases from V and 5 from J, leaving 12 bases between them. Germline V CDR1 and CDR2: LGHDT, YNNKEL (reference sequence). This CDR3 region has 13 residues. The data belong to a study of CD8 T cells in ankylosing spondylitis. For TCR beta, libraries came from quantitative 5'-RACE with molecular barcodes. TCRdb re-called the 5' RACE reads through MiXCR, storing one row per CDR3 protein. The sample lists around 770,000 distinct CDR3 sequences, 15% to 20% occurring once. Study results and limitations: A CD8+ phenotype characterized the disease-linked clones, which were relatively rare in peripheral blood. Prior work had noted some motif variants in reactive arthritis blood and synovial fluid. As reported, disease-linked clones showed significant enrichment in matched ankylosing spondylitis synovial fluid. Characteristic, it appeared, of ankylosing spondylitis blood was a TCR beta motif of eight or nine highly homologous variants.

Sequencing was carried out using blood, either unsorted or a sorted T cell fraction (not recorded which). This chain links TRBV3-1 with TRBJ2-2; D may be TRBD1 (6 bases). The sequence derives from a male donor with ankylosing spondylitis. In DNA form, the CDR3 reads TGTGCCAGCTACAGGGTAGGGACCGGGGAGCTGTTTTTT. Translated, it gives CASYRVGTGELFF.